Listed below are T cell receptor beta chains from one sample, sequenced in a study of molecular identifiers for immune sequencing clone quantification. Via MiXCR, TCRdb re-called the PCR reads, giving one row per CDR3 protein. The sample includes some 320,000 distinct CDR3 sequences, roughly 24% of them seen just once. Sequences were obtained from naive CD8+ T cells from blood, with Jurkat cell RNA spiked in. Source of these receptors: a human donor in good health. Some libraries in this study had Jurkat cell RNA spiked in. The CDR3 runs from the conserved cysteine through the conserved F or W. A D gene is named only where the DNA matches it firmly. The size entry is marked missing in some rows and otherwise reads once, few, many or a size class.

>TRBJ2-7|NA|TRBV6-2/TRBV6-3|NA
CASSYPEKAAGLPYEQYF
TGTGCCAGCAGTTACCCGGAGAAGGCGGCTGGGCTCCCGTACGAGCAGTACTTC
>TRBJ1-1|NA|TRBV6-2/TRBV6-3|NA
CASSLTGLGVNTKAFF
TGTGCCAGCAGCTTAACAGGATTAGGGGTGAACACTAAAGCTTTCTTT
>TRBJ2-7|many|TRBV20-1|TRBD2
CSASSSGGLSYEQYF
TGCAGTGCTAGCTCTAGCGGGGGTCTCTCCTACGAGCAGTACTTC
>TRBJ2-7|NA|TRBV29-1|NA
CSVESGQASYEQYF
TGCAGCGTTGAAAGCGGGCAGGCGTCCTACGAGCAGTACTTC
>TRBJ2-7|NA|TRBV30|NA
CAWSVPRVGTYEQYF
TGTGCCTGGAGTGTCCCCCGCGTAGGGACCTACGAGCAGTACTTC
>TRBJ1-1|few|TRBV4-3|NA
CASSQDRTGGGTEAFF
TGCGCCAGCAGCCAAGATAGGACCGGGGGAGGCACTGAAGCTTTCTTT
>TRBJ2-1|NA|TRBV4-3|NA
CASSQEASSYDSGNEQFF
TGCGCCAGCAGCCAAGAGGCTAGCAGCTATGATTCGGGGAATGAGCAGTTCTTC
>TRBJ2-5|NA|TRBV6-5|TRBD1
CASSTARDRGITIQETQYF
TGTGCCAGCAGCACGGCCCGGGACAGGGGCATCACTATTCAAGAGACCCAGTACTTC
>TRBJ2-3|NA|TRBV12-3/TRBV12-4|TRBD1
CASSLAGQGITDTQYF
TGTGCCAGCAGTTTGGCTGGACAGGGGATCACAGATACGCAGTATTTT
>TRBJ1-5|many|TRBV7-8|NA
CASSLARDTNQPQHF
TGTGCCAGCAGCTTAGCGAGGGACACAAATCAGCCCCAGCATTTT
>TRBJ2-5|many|TRBV5-1|NA
CASSLDETQYF
TGCGCCAGCAGCTTGGATGAGACCCAGTACTTC
>TRBJ2-5|few|TRBV4-3|TRBD2
CASSQGEGLAGGLGQETQYF
TGCGCCAGCAGCCAAGGCGAGGGACTAGCGGGAGGGCTTGGACAAGAGACCCAGTACTTC
>TRBJ2-2|many|TRBV29-1|NA
CSVVDPGGNTGELFF
TGCAGCGTTGTGGACCCCGGGGGAAACACCGGGGAGCTGTTTTTT
>TRBJ2-2|few|TRBV19|NA
CASSWGDTGELFF
TGTGCCAGTAGCTGGGGGGACACCGGGGAGCTGTTTTTT
>TRBJ1-1|many|TRBV6-1|NA
CASIESLNTEAFF
TGTGCCAGCATCGAGAGTTTGAACACTGAAGCTTTCTTT
>TRBJ2-7|NA|TRBV6-2/TRBV6-3|NA
CASSCSKGRGPYEQYF
TGTGCCAGCAGTTGCTCGAAGGGCAGGGGACCCTACGAGCAGTACTTC